The next 26 T cell receptor beta chains were all read from a single sample in a study of blood T cell repertoires in COVID-19. Produced via immunoSEQ multiplex PCR; TCRdb's table is partial and in-frame only. Among about 190,000 clones listed, 70% to 85% were seen once. Sequencing was carried out using PBMCs or T cells enriched from blood (not recorded which). All receptors derive from a woman aged 25-40 years who had recovered from COVID-19.

The gene calls are TRBV7-2 and TRBJ2-3, with 13 bases identical to TRBD2. Germline V gene sequence: CDR1 SGHTA, CDR2 FQGNSA. The V gene end was trimmed by 4 bases and the J gene end by 6 bases; junction bases not matched to a gene: 13. CDR3 length equals 18 residues. The CDR3 region has the DNA TGTGCCAGCAGCTACCGGACTAGCGGGGGCCTGACGGGGGATACGCAGTATTTT. It yields the protein CASSYRTSGGLTGDTQYF.

The rearrangement joins TRBV6-5 to TRBJ2-7; 9 bases are shared with TRBD1. V was clipped by 6 bases and J by 3 bases; unmatched bases: 9. Germline lookup yields CDR1 MNHEY and CDR2 SVGAGI. This CDR3 region has 15 residues. The CDR3 loop is CASSDTGGAGYEQYV. In nucleotides, the CDR3 is TGTGCCAGCAGCGATACAGGGGGCGCGGGCTACGAGCAGTACGTC.

The chain couples TRBV6-5 to TRBJ1-1, with D perhaps TRBD1 (6 bases). This CDR3 contains 15 residues. The V and J ends lost 1 base and 0 bases respectively, with 9 bases between them. CDR1 and CDR2 (germline): MNHEY, SVGAGI. CDR3 sequence: CASSYLGGVNTEAFF. In nucleotides, the CDR3 is TGTGCCAGCAGTTACTTAGGGGGGGTGAACACTGAAGCTTTCTTT.

The gene calls are TRBV28 and TRBJ2-3; TRBD2 matches at 9 bases. V gave up 5 bases and J gave up 6 bases; unmatched junction bases: 15. CDR1 and CDR2 from the germline V gene are MDHEN and SYDVKM. This CDR3 is built from 17 residues. This chain's CDR3 is CASSRWTSDDFMDTQYF. Written as DNA, the CDR3 is TGTGCCAGCAGTCGATGGACTAGCGATGACTTTATGGATACGCAGTATTTT.

The CDR3 loop reads CASSAIPDRHNSPLHF. For the CDR3, the DNA is TGTGCCAGCAGTGCTATCCCGGACAGACATAATTCACCCCTCCACTTT. The chain recombines TRBV28 with TRBJ1-6; D possibly corresponds to TRBD1 (6 bases). Germline lookup yields CDR1 MDHEN and CDR2 SYDVKM. The CDR3 length is 16 residues. With 5 bases removed from V and 5 bases from J, the gap between germline ends came to 16 bases.

This clone was seen ten or more times. V usage is TRBV2 and J usage is TRBJ2-5, with 9 nucleotides matching TRBD1. J gave up 5 bases and V 5 bases, and 9 bases lay outside the gene matches. Germline CDR1 SNHLY, CDR2 FYNNEI. The CDR3 spans 15 residues. The CDR3 DNA reads TGTGCCAGCAGTTACGTGACAGGGGGTGATGAGACCCAGTACTTC. Amino acids: CASSYVTGGDETQYF.

The chain couples TRBV14 to TRBJ1-2; 7 bases are shared with TRBD1. Germline V gene lookup returns CDR1 SGHDN and CDR2 FVKESK. This CDR3 comprises 16 residues. Trimming removed 3 bases from V and 4 bases from J; junction bases left unmatched: 11. CDR3 sequence: CASSHSLQGKIYGYTF. The DNA for the CDR3 is TGTGCCAGCAGCCATTCGCTACAGGGGAAAATCTATGGCTACACCTTC.

The chain couples TRBV28 to TRBJ2-6; 11 bases are shared with TRBD2. Germline CDR1 MDHEN, CDR2 SYDVKM. V was clipped by 4 bases and J by 1 base; unmatched bases: 9. The CDR3 consists of 19 residues. Here the CDR3 DNA reads TGTGCCAGCAGTTGGCGTAGCGGGAGGGCCAGGTCTGGGGCCAACGTCCTGACTTTC. This encodes CASSWRSGRARSGANVLTF. Supplemented by reference TRBV28 and TRBJ2-6, the full variable domain reads DVKVTQSSRYLVKRTGEKVFLECVQDMDHENMFWYRQDPGLGLRLIYFSYDVKMKEKGDIPEGYSVSREKKERFSLILESASTNQTSMYLCASSWRSGRARSGANVLTFGAGSRLTVL.

The chain recombines TRBV19 with TRBJ2-5; TRBD1 aligns across 7 bases. The CDR3 contains 14 residues. CDR1 is LNHDA, CDR2 SQIVND, per germline (reference sequence). Trimming cost V 5 bases and J 6 bases; bases outside gene matches: 9. The CDR3 DNA follows: TGTGCCAGTAGTGATCCTGGACAGGCAAAGACCCAGTACTTC. Amino acids: CASSDPGQAKTQYF.

The V and J genes are TRBV5-1 and TRBJ1-3, with a weak D call TRBD1 (6 bases). The germline gives CDR1 SGHRS, CDR2 YFSETQ. CDR3 length equals 15 residues. Trimming took 6 bases from V and 0 from J, leaving 13 bases between them. In DNA, the CDR3 is TGCGCCAGCACCGTGGACAGAAACTCTGGAAACACCATATATTTT. As protein: CASTVDRNSGNTIYF.

The chain uses TRBV5-1 and TRBJ2-3; D uncertain. Germline values: CDR1 SGHRS, CDR2 YFSETQ. The CDR3 loop spans 13 amino acids. Trimming left V 1 base short and J 1 base short, with 4 bases between. CDR3 sequence (DNA): TGCGCCAGCAGCTTGTCTGGCACAGATACGCAGTATTTT. It yields the protein CASSLSGTDTQYF.

The chain employs TRBV5-1 and TRBJ1-1; D is uncertain. Per the germline V gene, CDR1 is SGHRS and CDR2 is YFSETQ. The V gene lost 3 bases and the J gene lost 0 bases, with 9 bases spanning the gap. The CDR3 has 14 amino acids. As DNA, the CDR3 is TGCGCCAGCAGCTCTCGACAACTGAACACTGAAGCTTTCTTT. This codes for CASSSRQLNTEAFF.

The V call is TRBV19, the J call TRBJ1-4; TRBD1 is a possible D gene (6 bases). The V and J ends lost 4 bases and 4 bases respectively, with 22 bases between them. The CDR3 is made up of 18 amino acids. Germline CDR1 reads LNHDA; CDR2 reads SQIVND (reference sequence). The CDR3 loop reads CASSRGQRNPPLNEKLFF. CDR3 in DNA: TGTGCCAGTAGTAGGGGGCAGAGGAACCCTCCTCTTAATGAAAAACTGTTTTTT.

The genes are TRBV3-1 (or the pseudogene TRBV3-2) and TRBJ1-2; 10 nucleotides match TRBD1. Trimming at V came to 4 bases and at J to 8 bases, leaving 7 bases not matched to a gene. The CDR3 is 14 residues long. Germline V gene data show CDR1 as LGHDT and CDR2 as YNNKEL (reference sequence). The CDR3 DNA sequence: TGTGCCAGCAGCCCTGGACAGGGGGACCGGGGCTACACCTTC. This sequence encodes CASSPGQGDRGYTF.

V usage is TRBV12-3 or TRBV12-4 and J usage is TRBJ1-1; unclear D gene. Trimming took 3 bases from V and 1 from J, leaving 6 bases between them. This CDR3 has 13 amino acids. CDR3 in amino acids: CASSFGQNTEAFF. The DNA of the CDR3 is TGTGCCAGCAGTTTCGGTCAGAACACTGAAGCTTTCTTT.

This clone was observed a single time. The rearrangement uses TRBV11-2 and TRBJ2-5; TRBD2 agrees at 7 bases. There are 16 residues in the CDR3. Germline CDR1 and CDR2: SGHAT and FQNNGV. With 1 base clipped from V and 0 bases from J, the junction kept 5 bases outside the gene matches. The CDR3 nucleotides are TGTGCCAGCAGCTTAGTGTTGGCGGGGGACCAAGAGACCCAGTACTTC. This sequence encodes CASSLVLAGDQETQYF.

V is TRBV24-1 and J is TRBJ2-1, with TRBD2 identical over 7 bases. CDR1 and CDR2 (germline): KGHDR, SFDVKD. This CDR3 is 15 amino acids long. With 1 base clipped from V and 5 bases from J, the junction kept 4 bases outside the gene matches. DNA for the CDR3: TGTGCCACCAGTGATTTTAGCGGGTCAAACAATGAGCAGTTCTTC. This encodes CATSDFSGSNNEQFF.

V and J are TRBV29-1 and TRBJ1-1, with 8 nucleotides matching TRBD1. The germline gives CDR1 SQVTM, CDR2 ANQGSEA. V gave up 7 bases and J gave up 3 bases; unmatched junction bases: 13. The CDR3 is made up of 15 amino acids. CDR3 loop: CSATGQGAGDTEAFF. The CDR3 DNA is TGCAGCGCCACGGGGCAGGGGGCTGGGGACACTGAAGCTTTCTTT.

The V and J genes are TRBV28 and TRBJ2-1; 8 bases match TRBD1. This CDR3 contains 17 residues. The germline gives CDR1 MDHEN, CDR2 SYDVKM. V gave up 3 bases and J gave up 1 base; unmatched junction bases: 8. This CDR3 is CASSFWTGLYSYNEQFF. The CDR3 bases are TGTGCCAGCAGTTTCTGGACAGGGCTGTATTCCTACAATGAGCAGTTCTTC.

The V and J genes are TRBV7-2 and TRBJ1-4; D unresolved. This CDR3 contains 14 residues. The germline V gene has CDR1 SGHTA and CDR2 FQGNSA. V dropped 2 bases and J dropped 1 base, with 5 bases sitting between them. The CDR3 loop reads CASSLSGTNEKLFF. The CDR3 nucleotides are TGTGCCAGCAGCTTAAGCGGAACTAATGAAAAACTGTTTTTT.

This clone appeared a few times. The rearrangement uses TRBV6-5 and TRBJ1-1; the match to TRBD1 covers 7 bases. V shed 10 bases, J shed 0 bases, and the junction held 8 bases outside the gene matches. Germline lookup yields CDR1 MNHEY and CDR2 SVGAGI. The CDR3 length is 14 residues. The CDR3 spells CANRQGSMNTEAFF. The DNA of the CDR3 is TGTGCCAACCGACAGGGTTCCATGAACACTGAAGCTTTCTTT.

The chain combines TRBV9 with TRBJ1-2; 11 positions match TRBD1. The CDR3 contains 14 residues. Trimming at V came to 0 bases and at J to 8 bases, leaving 3 bases not matched to a gene. Germline values: CDR1 SGDLS, CDR2 YYNGEE. This CDR3 is CASSVDRTGGGYTF. As DNA, the CDR3 is TGTGCCAGCAGCGTAGATAGGACAGGGGGCGGCTACACCTTC.

V is TRBV19 and J is TRBJ2-7; D remains ambiguous. The CDR3 has 14 residues. Germline assignment: CDR1 LNHDA and CDR2 SQIVND (reference sequence). The DNA for the CDR3 is TGTGCTAGCCCCCCTCTAGAACTCGCCTACGAGCAGTACGTC. It yields the protein CASPPLELAYEQYV.

V gene TRBV4-2 combines with J gene TRBJ1-2, with 8 bases identical to TRBD1. From germline, CDR1 is LGHNA and CDR2 YNFKEQ. V trimming: 4 bases; J trimming: 4 bases; junction bases outside the gene matches: 5. The CDR3 contains 14 residues. The CDR3 region has the DNA TGTGCCAGCAGCCCGGGACAGGCTAGCTATGGCTACACCTTC. Its translation: CASSPGQASYGYTF.

This clone came up once. This chain connects TRBV12-3 or TRBV12-4 to TRBJ2-1; D is unresolved. The CDR3 loop spans 12 amino acids. With 1 base removed from V and 10 bases from J, the gap between germline ends came to 8 bases. The CDR3 protein is CASSLGHPEQFF. The CDR3 region has the DNA TGTGCCAGCAGTTTAGGACACCCCGAGCAGTTCTTC.

This clone was counted a single time. CDR3 sequence: CASRPTGPHRATQYF. CDR3 coding DNA: TGTGCCAGCAGACCGACGGGTCCCCATCGCGCTACGCAGTATTTT. This chain links TRBV28 with TRBJ2-3; D ambiguous. V lost 6 bases and J 8 bases, leaving 21 bases between the germline ends. Germline lookup yields CDR1 MDHEN and CDR2 SYDVKM. The CDR3 totals 15 residues.